The 9 T cell receptor beta chains below were found in one sample sequenced in a study of cytomegalovirus exposure and HLA in healthy donors. The PCR ran on 60 Vbeta and 13 Jbeta primers. Sequenced by immunoSEQ multiplex PCR; TCRdb stores in-frame clones only, minus some. Of about 120,000 clones listed, over 70% are singletons. The source material was PBMCs. The receptor set was obtained from a woman younger than 30 in good health and CMV-seronegative.

This chain uses TRBV6-1 with TRBJ1-4, with unresolved D. V lost 3 bases, J lost 5 bases, and 22 bases lay in between. The length of the CDR3 is 18 residues. Germline assignment: CDR1 MNHNS and CDR2 SASEGT. CDR3 DNA sequence: TGTGCCAGCAGTGACTGTCCAAGTCTCCTAGTCGACAATGAAAAACTGTTTTTT. Protein product: CASSDCPSLLVDNEKLFF.

Remarks on this clone: At one of its ends the junction is not consistent with the germline gene, which may arise from a read error. The chain recombines TRBV7-7 with TRBJ2-1; 8 bases fit TRBD1. Germline-derived CDR1 and CDR2 are SSHAT and FNYEAQ (reference sequence). This CDR3 has 16 amino acids. The CDR3 sequence is CASSPRTGLYSGEQFF. The CDR3 nucleotides read TGTGCTAGCAGCCCACGGACAGGGCTTTATTCTGGGGAGCAGTTCTTC.

The chain joins TRBV30 to TRBJ2-5; TRBD1 is a possible D gene (6 bases). V gave up 1 base and J gave up 4 bases, with 10 bases separating them. Germline CDR1 GTSNPN, CDR2 SVGIG (reference sequence). The CDR3 length is 13 residues. In nucleotides, the CDR3 is TGTGCCTGGAGTGGGGGACATTCAGAGACCCAGTACTTC. Protein product: CAWSGGHSETQYF. Full variable domain (outside the CDR3, taken from reference TRBV30 and TRBJ2-5): SQTIHQWPATLVQPVGSPLSLECTVEGTSNPNLYWYRQAAGRGLQLLFYSVGIGQISSEVPQNLSASRPQDRQFILSSKKLLLSDSGFYLCAWSGGHSETQYFGPGTRLLVL.

The chain combines TRBV18 with TRBJ2-3; 12 nucleotides match TRBD1. V dropped 5 bases and J dropped 1; count of bases not matched to a gene: 4. Germline V lookup: CDR1 KGHSH, CDR2 LQKENI. CDR3 length: 16 residues. The CDR3 is CASSMGQGAGTDTQYF. The CDR3 nucleotides read TGTGCCAGCTCAATGGGACAGGGGGCTGGCACAGATACGCAGTATTTT. Combining the CDR3 with reference TRBV18 and TRBJ2-3 gives the whole variable domain NAGVMQNPRHLVRRRGQEARLRCSPMKGHSHVYWYRQLPEEGLKFMVYLQKENIIDESGMPKERFSAEFPKEGPSILRIQQVVRGDSAAYFCASSMGQGAGTDTQYFGPGTRLTVL.

The chain has TRBV5-1 and TRBJ1-2, with no clear D. The V end lost 4 bases, the J end lost 4 bases, and 17 bases lay between the germline ends. The germline CDR1 and CDR2 sequences are SGHRS and YFSETQ. The CDR3 length is 15 residues. CDR3 DNA: TGCGCCAGCAGCCACGAAAGAGGGTTTCGCTATGGCTACACCTTC. This encodes CASSHERGFRYGYTF.

Only one count was recorded for this clone. This sequence joins TRBV28 and TRBJ1-4, with a possible D match to TRBD1 (5 bases). This CDR3 is built from 15 residues. V was shortened by 6 bases and J by 0 bases, with 11 bases between the two germline ends. In germline, CDR1 is MDHEN, CDR2 SYDVKM. Here the CDR3 reads CASSADRPTNEKLFF. CDR3 DNA sequence: TGTGCCAGCAGCGCCGACAGACCAACTAATGAAAAACTGTTTTTT.

The rearrangement joins TRBV5-4 to TRBJ2-7, with D tentatively TRBD1 (5 bases). Trimming left V 4 bases short and J 2 bases short, with 22 bases between. Germline CDR1 SGHNT, CDR2 YYREEE (reference sequence). The CDR3 extends over 17 amino acids. The CDR3 sequence is CASSEVPDPWGTYEQYF. CDR3 DNA: TGTGCCAGCAGCGAGGTTCCAGACCCTTGGGGCACCTACGAGCAGTACTTC. The full variable domain, in which reference TRBV5-4 and TRBJ2-7 provide the parts outside the CDR3, is ETGVTQSPTHLIKTRGQQVTLRCSSQSGHNTVSWYQQALGQGPQFIFQYYREEENGRGNFPPRFSGLQFPNYSSELNVNALELDDSALYLCASSEVPDPWGTYEQYFGPGTRLTVT.

This clone was seen a single time. V gene TRBV6-4 combines with J gene TRBJ1-2, with TRBD1 matching over 10 bases. CDR1 is MRHNA, CDR2 SNTAGT, per germline. V lost 5 bases, J lost 5 bases, and 8 bases stayed unmatched. The CDR3 spans 15 residues. This CDR3 is CASSRDRGLPYGYTF. The CDR3 DNA follows: TGTGCCAGCAGTCGGGACAGGGGCCTTCCTTATGGCTACACCTTC.

The chain has TRBV6-4 and TRBJ2-1; TRBD1 is a possible D gene (6 bases). Trimming cost V 4 bases and J 2 bases, with 12 bases left between them. The CDR3 is 15 residues long. Per the germline V gene, CDR1 is MRHNA and CDR2 is SNTAGT. CDR3 in amino acids: CASSADQGPYNEQFF. The CDR3 DNA sequence: TGTGCCAGCAGTGCCGATCAGGGGCCCTACAATGAGCAGTTCTTC.